Many counts were recorded for the clone carrying this T cell receptor beta chain. Its cognate antigen is unknown. This entry is derived from a study of metastatic and nonmetastatic thyroid tumors. Study-wide background: Patients with malignant and benign thyroid disease provided blood and tumor or nodule tissue, whose repertoires were compared.

TCRdb re-called the PCR reads via MiXCR. The sample has some 30,000 clones, 7.4% seen once; the top ten hold about 41%. Germline CDR1 SGHRS, CDR2 YFSETQ. The CDR3 loop spans 15 amino acids. Trimming stripped 4 bases from V and 1 base from J, with 14 bases between. General study results and limits: Benign nodules reportedly had significantly lower TCR beta diversity than malignant thyroid tumors in blood and tumor.

No patient received treatment before thyroid surgery. The source material was blood. V gene TRBV5-1 combines with J gene TRBJ1-1; tentatively, D is TRBD1 (5 bases). The receptor was derived from a female donor with papillary thyroid cancer or a benign thyroid nodule (not recorded which). Some clones in this sample may be carry-over from other donors' samples. This CDR3 reads CASSKQANPNTEAFF. The CDR3 coding sequence is TGCGCCAGCAGCAAACAGGCGAACCCGAACACTGAAGCTTTCTTT.